Following are 2 T cell receptor beta chains from one sample sequenced in a study of T cell clonality in common variable immunodeficiency. The protocol was immunoSEQ multiplex PCR, while the TCRdb copy is restricted to in-frame clones and leaves out a portion. The sample presents around 32,000 clones, none singletons. Sequenced sample: peripheral blood mononuclear cells. The receptors were gathered from a person aged 18 to 75 in good health.

This clone was recorded many times. Read data end 3 residues before the CDR3 end; the end is taken from the germline J gene. The gene calls are TRBV18 and TRBJ1-4; TRBD1 matches 7 bases. This CDR3 has 14 residues. Germline trimming cut 6 bases from V and 8 bases from J; bases unmatched to any gene: 9. Germline V CDR1 and CDR2: KGHSH, LQKENI. The CDR3 DNA, read in part, is TGTGCCAGCTCTCCCGACAGGGTCAACGAAAAA. It yields the protein CASSPDRVNEK. The whole CDR3 sequence is CASSPDRVNEKLFF.

This clone was seen ten or more times. The read falls 3 residues short of the CDR3 end, and the missing part is taken from the germline J gene. The gene calls are TRBV30 and TRBJ2-1; weak D call: TRBD1 (6 bases). Germline V gives CDR1 GTSNPN, CDR2 SVGIG (reference sequence). V dropped 4 bases and J dropped 6 bases, with 13 bases sitting between them. The CDR3 spans 13 residues. This CDR3 is CAWMRGQFNEQFF. CDR3 bases read: TGTGCCTGGATGAGGGGACAATTCAATGAG.